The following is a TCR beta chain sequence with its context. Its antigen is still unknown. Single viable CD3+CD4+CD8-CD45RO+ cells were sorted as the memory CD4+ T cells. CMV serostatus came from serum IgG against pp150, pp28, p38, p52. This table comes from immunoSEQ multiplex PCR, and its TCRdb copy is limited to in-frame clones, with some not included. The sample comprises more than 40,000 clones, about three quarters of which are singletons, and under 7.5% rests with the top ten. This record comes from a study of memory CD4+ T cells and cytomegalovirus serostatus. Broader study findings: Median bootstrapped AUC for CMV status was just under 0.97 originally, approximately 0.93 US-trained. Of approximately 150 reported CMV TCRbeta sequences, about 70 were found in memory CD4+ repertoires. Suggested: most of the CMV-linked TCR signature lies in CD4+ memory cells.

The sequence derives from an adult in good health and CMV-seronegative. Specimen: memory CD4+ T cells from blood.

DNA of the CDR3: TGTGCCATCGGCGACAAACCGGCCCAAGAGACCCAGTACTTC. Protein product: CAIGDKPAQETQYF. J is TRBJ2-5 and V is TRBV10-3; D uncertain. The CDR3 has 14 amino acids. Germline V lookup: CDR1 ENHRY, CDR2 SYGVKD. The V end was cut by 8 bases, the J end by 1 base, with 14 bases between.